This T cell receptor beta chain was sequenced during a study of T-cell reconstitution after alpha-beta-depleted transplantation in children. V lost 4 bases and J 3 bases, leaving 16 bases between the germline ends. The CDR3 length is 16 residues. Germline loops: CDR1 SGHRS, CDR2 YFSETQ. Researchers prepared the TCRbeta library using unique molecular identifiers, the study reports. From the PCR reads, TCRdb called clonotypes with MiXCR, one entry per CDR3 protein. The table lists roughly 400,000 distinct CDR3 sequences, roughly 22% of them singletons. The sample here was PBMCs from the stem cell graft donor, taken from the stem cell graft. The chain has TRBV5-1 and TRBJ2-2; D gene uncertain. The sequence was collected from a human donor who donated a stem cell graft to a child with acute myeloid leukemia. As DNA, the CDR3 is TGCGCCAGCAGCCTTGGTTGGGCAACGGACACCGGGGAGCTGTTTTTT. Translating it yields CASSLGWATDTGELFF.